The present TCR beta chain was sequenced within a study of cytomegalovirus exposure and HLA in healthy donors. V shed 8 bases, J shed 7 bases, and the junction held 8 bases outside the gene matches. From germline, CDR1 is SEHNR and CDR2 FQNEAQ (reference sequence). This CDR3 has 13 amino acids. A single count supports this clone. The PCR was carried out with 60 Vbeta primers and 13 Jbeta primers. TCRdb's table, derived via immunoSEQ multiplex PCR, lists solely in-frame clones and lacks some. This sample has some 150,000 clones; about four fifths occur once, and the top ten carry 4% to 5.5%. This chain joins TRBV7-9 and TRBJ2-7; 10 bases are shared with TRBD2. The TCR comes from a man aged 30 to 45 in good health and CMV-seronegative. Sequenced material: PBMCs. CDR3 bases: TGTGCCAGCGGGCTAGCGGGAGTTGAAGAGCAGTACTTC. Its translation is CASGLAGVEEQYF.